This T cell receptor (beta chain) is drawn from a study of a mutant IDH1 vaccine in newly diagnosed glioma. As for this clone: Its matching antigen is unknown.

V dropped 5 bases and J dropped 7; count of bases not matched to a gene: 5. The germline V gene has CDR1 SGHTA and CDR2 FQGNSA. This CDR3 spans 15 amino acids. Time point described: week 23, last vaccination. What each vaccine dose contained was 300 ug of mutant IDH1 20-mer peptide, accompanied by topical imiquimod. The protocol was immunoSEQ multiplex PCR, while the TCRdb copy is restricted to in-frame clones and leaves out a portion. The table lists some 30,000 clones, 88% of them singletons. This receptor was identified in a man aged 35-49 years with glioma. This specimen was PBMCs, taken from a glioma patient whose treatment included an IDH1 peptide vaccine. The chain joins TRBV7-2 to TRBJ1-6, with 10 bases that match TRBD1. The DNA of the CDR3 is TGTGCCAGCAGCCGTGGGACAGGGGAAAATTCACCCCTCCACTTT. It yields the protein CASSRGTGENSPLHF.